This record covers a single T cell receptor (beta chain). Its antigen target is currently unknown. Base qualities are missing; no much larger clone stands one base away. This sample stems from a study of metastatic and nonmetastatic thyroid tumors (TCRdb year 2020). For the wider study: For patients with malignant and with benign thyroid disease, the researchers compared repertoires between peripheral blood samples and tumor or nodule tissue samples.

Before undergoing thyroid surgery, none of the patients had been given any kind of treatment. The study retrospectively analysed patient clinical samples collected from about 2012 to 2019 using T-cell receptor beta sequencing. The CDR3, cysteine through phenylalanine, is 14 amino acids long. Only the CDR3 region is kept as DNA, spanning 42 bases read in frame from base 1. Cut back by 3 bases and 3 bases, the V and J ends lie 15 bases apart. For CDR1 and CDR2, the germline V gene (reference sequence) lists DFQATT and SNEGSKA. The library was built by means of PCR. Data came from an Illumina HiSeq 4000. High-throughput sequencing was used to profile the TCR beta-chain CDR3 region of each patient. The original pipeline was this. A classifier to discriminate distant-metastatic papillary thyroid cancer patients was built from CDR3 differences across clinicopathological groups. The Shannon index was used to measure repertoire diversity, and the Morisita-Horn index was used to measure how similar tumor and blood repertoires were. TCRdb's own reprocessing of the public reads used fastp at Q25 and MiXCR and kept productive beta chains. These V and J calls are TCRdb output, not the study's own analysis. The sample table holds 11,000 or so clones, of which 27% were seen once. The biggest ten clones account for over 20% of the sample.

Summary of the overall study and its limitations: In both blood and tumor samples, TCR beta diversity was reported to be significantly higher in malignant tumors than in benign nodules.

This sequence originates from a male donor with papillary thyroid cancer or a benign thyroid nodule (not recorded which). Some clones in this sample may be carry-over from other donors' samples. Sequenced material: adjacent normal tissue. The chain employs TRBV20-1 and TRBJ2-7, with a tentative D gene TRBD1 over 6 matching bases. The CDR3 is CSARNRDKRYEQYF. The DNA is TGCAGTGCTAGGAACCGGGACAAACGCTACGAGCAGTACTTC.